This T cell receptor (beta chain) is from a study of blood T cells in healthy people across ages. Note on this clonotype: Germline is not matched at one junction end, which may reflect a read error.

A second PCR of 7 to 11 cycles used a sample-barcoded 5' primer and a J-beta primer mix. One entry per CDR3 protein results from TCRdb running MiXCR on the 5' RACE reads. The sample holds 2 million or so distinct CDR3 sequences, less than 50% seen once. CDR1 is MNHEY and CDR2 is SVGEGT in the germline V gene. The CDR3 is 16 residues long. Total RNA amounts of at least 5.5 micrograms were extracted per sample. V and J are TRBV6-2 or TRBV6-3 and TRBJ2-2; 8 bases agree with TRBD2. The sequencing input was blood. This sequence was found in a woman in her 40s in good health. The CDR3 reads CAGSYPSAGGTGELFF. The CDR3, as DNA: TGTGCCGGCAGTTACCCCTCCGCGGGGGGCACCGGGGAGCTGTTTTTT.